The 30 T cell receptor beta chains given below trace back to one sample, sequenced in a study of blood T cell repertoires in COVID-19. TCRdb's table, derived via immunoSEQ multiplex PCR, lists solely in-frame clones and lacks some. The data hold under 30,000 clones, with approximately 96% observed a single time. The sample comprised peripheral blood. The receptors here all came from a human donor with active COVID-19. The donor label of this sample is uncertain.

The chain is built from TRBV14 and TRBJ2-7; D is unresolved. Trimming pared 3 bases from V and 3 bases from J, leaving 6 bases between. Germline CDR1 reads SGHDN; CDR2 reads FVKESK. The CDR3 is 12 amino acids. CDR3 sequence: CASSHLSYEQYF. The CDR3 DNA reads TGTGCCAGCAGCCACCTAAGCTACGAGCAGTACTTC.

This clone appeared once. V gene TRBV19 combines with J gene TRBJ1-4; TRBD1 agrees at 9 bases. V gave up 1 base and J gave up 11 bases; unmatched junction bases: 8. Germline assignment: CDR1 LNHDA and CDR2 SQIVND (reference sequence). This CDR3 is built from 15 residues. As DNA, the CDR3 is TGTGCCAGTAGTATAGTCGGGACAGGGATCTTTAAACTGTTTTTT. It yields the protein CASSIVGTGIFKLFF.

This clone was counted a single time. This chain uses TRBV5-6 with TRBJ1-2; 7 positions agree with TRBD1. Germline V gene sequence: CDR1 SGHDT, CDR2 YYEEEE. The CDR3 has 14 amino acids. The ends lost 5 bases at V and 0 bases at J; junction bases unmatched: 4. CDR3 nucleotide sequence: TGTGCCAGCAGGAACAGGGGCTCTAACTATGGCTACACCTTC. Protein product: CASRNRGSNYGYTF.

CDR3 residues: CASSRDTLYYGYTF. CDR3 sequence (DNA): TGTGCCAGTAGTAGGGACACCCTTTACTATGGCTACACCTTC. The chain is built from TRBV19 and TRBJ1-2; D possibly corresponds to TRBD1 (6 bases). With 4 bases removed from V and 3 bases from J, the gap between germline ends came to 12 bases. The CDR3 has 14 residues. The V gene's germline CDR1 is LNHDA and CDR2 SQIVND (reference sequence).

The V call is TRBV6-5, the J call TRBJ2-7, with D possibly matching TRBD1 (5 bases). The V gene's germline CDR1 is MNHEY and CDR2 SVGAGI. The CDR3 is made up of 11 amino acids. With 8 bases removed from V and 6 bases from J, the gap between germline ends came to 11 bases. The chain's CDR3 is CASLGAREQYF. DNA for the CDR3: TGTGCCAGCCTAGGGGCGCGCGAGCAGTACTTC.

The chain combines TRBV9 with TRBJ1-1, with TRBD1 as a possible D gene (5 bases). V was cut by 4 bases and J by 0 bases, with 10 bases left in between. Germline CDR1 and CDR2: SGDLS and YYNGEE. The CDR3 contains 14 residues. The CDR3 loop is CASSFSDMNTEAFF. DNA of the CDR3: TGTGCCAGCAGCTTTTCGGACATGAACACTGAAGCTTTCTTT.

This chain connects TRBV5-1 to TRBJ1-1; 7 bases are shared with TRBD1. The V gene's germline CDR1 is SGHRS and CDR2 YFSETQ. Trimming cost V 6 bases and J 1 base; bases outside gene matches: 12. CDR3 length: 16 residues. DNA for the CDR3: TGCGCCAGCAACGCCGTAAGGGGGCCCGGGAACACTGAAGCTTTCTTT. Translation: CASNAVRGPGNTEAFF.

The rearrangement links TRBV14 to TRBJ2-2; 9 nucleotides line up with TRBD2. CDR3 length: 17 residues. The germline CDR1 and CDR2 sequences are SGHDN and FVKESK. V lost 4 bases and J lost 6; bases outside the gene matches: 12. The CDR3 region has the DNA TGTGCCAGCAGCCTCCTGGGGTCGACTAGCGGTTCCGGGGAGCTGTTTTTT. It yields the protein CASSLLGSTSGSGELFF.

This chain joins TRBV18 and TRBJ1-1; no reliable D call. The CDR3 sequence is 15 residues long. Germline V gene sequence: CDR1 KGHSH, CDR2 LQKENI. Between the trimmed V and J ends, which lost 1 base and 3 bases, there was a span of 12 bases. The CDR3 DNA sequence: TGTGCCAGCTCACCACTGACGCGGAGGGACACTGAAGCTTTCTTT. The encoded protein is CASSPLTRRDTEAFF.

The chain carries TRBV2 and TRBJ2-1, with 11 bases aligning to TRBD1. In germline, CDR1 is SNHLY, CDR2 FYNNEI. The V and J ends lost 1 base and 12 bases, in that order; junction bases with no gene match: 2. The length of the CDR3 is 13 residues. CDR3 sequence reads: CASSEGTGGPQFF. The CDR3 region has the DNA TGTGCCAGCAGTGAAGGGACAGGGGGCCCGCAGTTCTTC.

The chain is built from TRBV2 and TRBJ1-2; 8 nucleotides agree with TRBD1. V lost 6 bases to trimming and J lost 5 bases; unmatched junction nucleotides: 11. The CDR3 totals 15 residues. Germline CDR1 is SNHLY and CDR2 is FYNNEI. The CDR3 nucleotides are TGTGCCAGCAGAGGACAGGGTGGATTGGGGTATGGCTACACCTTC. This codes for CASRGQGGLGYGYTF.

Concerning this clone: A read error may account for a junction end that differs from germline. This sequence joins TRBV6-5 and TRBJ2-1; the D gene is possibly TRBD1 (6 bases). From germline, CDR1 is MNHEY and CDR2 SVGAGI. CDR3 length: 14 residues. The CDR3 sequence: CANSYRQVYGEQFF. The CDR3 region has the DNA TGTGCCAACAGTTACCGACAGGTCTACGGTGAGCAGTTCTTC.

The chain uses TRBV15 and TRBJ1-4; TRBD1 aligns across 7 bases. Germline trimming cut 4 bases from V and 0 bases from J; bases unmatched to any gene: 5. Germline V gene data show CDR1 as LNHNV and CDR2 as YYDKDF (reference sequence). CDR3 length: 16 amino acids. The CDR3 spells CATSTSGQATNEKLFF. For the CDR3, the DNA is TGTGCCACCAGCACCTCCGGACAGGCAACTAATGAAAAACTGTTTTTT.

V and J are TRBV2 and TRBJ2-7; 9 nucleotides line up with TRBD1. CDR3 length: 14 residues. CDR1 and CDR2 (germline): SNHLY, FYNNEI. V dropped 7 bases and J dropped 1; count of bases not matched to a gene: 5. CDR3 in amino acids: CASTLGTGSYEQYF. CDR3 sequence (DNA): TGTGCCAGCACCTTGGGGACAGGGTCCTACGAGCAGTACTTC.

This chain joins TRBV5-6 and TRBJ1-6; 7 bases are shared with TRBD1. Losses at the gene ends were 5 bases for V and 4 bases for J; bases not matched to a gene: 6. This CDR3 contains 15 residues. Germline CDR1 reads SGHDT; CDR2 reads YYEEEE. The CDR3 DNA reads as TGTGCCAGCAGGTTAGGACAGGCTTATAATTCACCCCTCCACTTT. Translated, it gives CASRLGQAYNSPLHF.

This chain joins TRBV5-1 and TRBJ2-2, with D unresolved. CDR3 length: 15 amino acids. In germline, CDR1 is SGHRS, CDR2 YFSETQ. V lost 0 bases to trimming and J lost 1 base, with 7 bases between them. CDR3 region: CASSLASGNTGELFF. CDR3 coding DNA: TGCGCCAGCAGCTTGGCGTCAGGGAACACCGGGGAGCTGTTTTTT.

The chain recombines TRBV24-1 with TRBJ2-3; TRBD1 aligns across 8 bases. V dropped 3 bases and J dropped 3; count of bases not matched to a gene: 10. CDR1 and CDR2 (germline): KGHDR, SFDVKD. The CDR3 sequence is 17 residues long. CDR3 coding DNA: TGTGCCACCAGTGATAGCACAGGGGGATTTGGGACAGATACGCAGTATTTT. It specifies CATSDSTGGFGTDTQYF.

The chain's CDR3 is CASSQGRGFNEKLFF. DNA of the CDR3: TGTGCCAGCAGCCAAGGGCGGGGGTTTAATGAAAAACTGTTTTTT. The V gene is TRBV3-1 (or the pseudogene TRBV3-2), the J gene TRBJ1-4; TRBD1 might be the D (5 bases). Trimming cost V 1 base and J 4 bases, with 10 bases left between them. This CDR3 comprises 15 residues. CDR1 LGHDT and CDR2 YNNKEL come from the germline V gene (reference sequence).

The rearrangement joins TRBV5-4 to TRBJ2-3; 9 bases line up with TRBD2. The J segment lost 6 bases and the V segment lost 0 bases, leaving 8 bases of the junction unmatched. CDR1 is SGHNT, CDR2 YYREEE, per germline (reference sequence). This CDR3 comprises 16 residues. The chain's CDR3 is CASSLVVAGEVDTQYF. CDR3 coding DNA: TGTGCCAGCAGCTTGGTAGTAGCGGGAGAGGTGGATACGCAGTATTTT.

The chain employs TRBV18 and TRBJ2-7; maybe TRBD2 (6 bases). The V end lost 5 bases, the J end lost 7 bases, and 15 bases lay between the germline ends. This CDR3 contains 13 residues. Per germline, CDR1 KGHSH and CDR2 LQKENI. The CDR3 sequence is CASSSNVGGEQYF. CDR3 DNA sequence: TGTGCCAGCTCATCCAACGTGGGGGGTGAGCAGTACTTC.

This chain connects TRBV4-2 to TRBJ2-7; 7 bases agree with TRBD2. V trimming: 0 bases; J trimming: 0 bases; junction bases outside the gene matches: 5. The length of the CDR3 is 16 residues. Germline assignment: CDR1 LGHNA and CDR2 YNFKEQ. CDR3 amino acids: CASSQDGSGGSYEQYF. CDR3 bases: TGTGCCAGCAGCCAAGATGGGTCGGGGGGCTCCTACGAGCAGTACTTC.

CDR3 amino acids: CASSYQTGEEKLFF. The CDR3 DNA reads TGTGCCAGCAGCTACCAGACAGGGGAAGAAAAACTGTTTTTT. The rearrangement links TRBV7-2 to TRBJ1-4; TRBD1 matches 8 bases. The CDR3 loop spans 14 amino acids. J was trimmed by 8 bases and V by 4 bases; bases with no gene match: 6. Germline values: CDR1 SGHTA, CDR2 FQGNSA.

This clone was detected only once. V and J are TRBV30 and TRBJ1-4; 11 nucleotides match TRBD1. The CDR3 consists of 16 residues. The germline gives CDR1 GTSNPN, CDR2 SVGIG (reference sequence). Trimming at V came to 0 bases and at J to 7 bases, leaving 7 bases not matched to a gene. The CDR3 region is CAWSVLWDRGGEKLFF. CDR3 sequence (DNA): TGTGCCTGGAGTGTACTATGGGACAGGGGGGGTGAAAAACTGTTTTTT.

The chain has TRBV18 and TRBJ2-3; TRBD1 matches at 10 bases. Germline V gives CDR1 KGHSH, CDR2 LQKENI. The CDR3 loop spans 14 amino acids. J was trimmed by 2 bases and V by 6 bases; bases with no gene match: 2. The CDR3 sequence: CASSGTGATDTQYF. In nucleotides, the CDR3 is TGTGCCAGCTCTGGGACAGGGGCCACAGATACGCAGTATTTT.

This chain connects TRBV2 to TRBJ2-5; 7 bases map to TRBD2. The trim removed 3 bases at V and 1 base at J, leaving 11 bases unmatched. The CDR3 is 17 amino acids. Per the germline V gene, CDR1 is SNHLY and CDR2 is FYNNEI. In DNA form, the CDR3 reads TGTGCCAGCAGTGAGATGCATCTAGCGGAGATCCAAGAGACCCAGTACTTC. This gives the protein CASSEMHLAEIQETQYF.

The chain's CDR3 is CASSQDRVATNEKLFF. In nucleotides, the CDR3 is TGCGCCAGCAGCCAGGACAGGGTAGCGACTAATGAAAAACTGTTTTTT. The rearrangement uses TRBV5-1 and TRBJ1-4; 8 positions agree with TRBD1. The CDR3 totals 16 residues. V shed 4 bases and J 2 bases; nucleotides not matched to a gene: 7. Per the germline V gene, CDR1 is SGHRS and CDR2 is YFSETQ.

The J gene is TRBJ1-2, the V gene TRBV18, with 11 bases that match TRBD1. V gave up 3 bases and J gave up 3 bases; unmatched junction bases: 3. Germline assignment: CDR1 KGHSH and CDR2 LQKENI. CDR3 size: 15 residues. The CDR3 DNA follows: TGTGCCAGCTCACCTCGGGACAGGGGGGACTATGGCTACACCTTC. Protein product: CASSPRDRGDYGYTF.

The V gene is TRBV7-8, the J gene TRBJ2-2; D unresolved. The ends were cut back, 2 bases at V and 4 bases at J, with 8 bases in the middle. The germline V gene has CDR1 SGHVS and CDR2 FQNEAQ. CDR3 length equals 14 residues. The CDR3 region has the DNA TGTGCCAGCAGCTTATTCCCGGGCACCGGGGAGCTGTTTTTT. Residues: CASSLFPGTGELFF.

The J gene is TRBJ1-5, the V gene TRBV28; D is possibly TRBD1 (6 bases). This CDR3 region has 16 residues. In germline, CDR1 is MDHEN, CDR2 SYDVKM. V was clipped by 6 bases and J by 1 base, with 16 bases between them. CDR3 protein: CASRDGTYGSNQPQHF. The CDR3 nucleotides read TGTGCCAGCAGGGACGGGACATATGGGAGCAATCAGCCCCAGCATTTT.

The rearrangement joins TRBV19 to TRBJ2-1; 11 positions match TRBD1. CDR3 length equals 14 residues. V dropped 4 bases and J dropped 10; count of bases not matched to a gene: 6. Germline loops: CDR1 LNHDA, CDR2 SQIVND (reference sequence). CDR3 sequence reads: CASSRGQGEVEQFF. The CDR3 region has the DNA TGTGCCAGTAGTAGGGGACAGGGGGAGGTGGAGCAGTTCTTC.